This TCR beta chain emerged from a study of T-cell reconstitution after alpha-beta-depleted transplantation in children listed by TCRdb under 2016. As for the study more broadly: The study quantitatively tracked T-cell immune reconstitution after TCRalphabeta/CD19-depleted allogeneic hematopoietic cell transplantation in children using TCR repertoire profiling.

What this sample's treatment or condition label stands for: allogeneic hematopoietic cell transplantation with graft depleted of TCRalphabeta T cells and CD19 B cells. The children who served as transplant recipients had been given grafts of TCRalphabeta/CD19-depleted allogeneic hematopoietic cells. This clonotype was detected only a few times. The antigen it binds to is not known. No much larger clone is present one base from it, and per-base qualities are unavailable. The protocol used for the library was PCR. TCRdb lists the instrument as Illumina HiSeq 2500. TCR library preparation used molecular barcoding, with unique molecular identifiers applied to normalize quantification of the TCRbeta repertoire. Clones were called with MiXCR by TCRdb after fastp trimmed the public reads at Q25, and only in-frame beta chains were retained. One record per CDR3 amino acid sequence lists the most common genes and DNA. The sample table contains 610,000 or so distinct CDR3 sequences; only one count was recorded for more than 20% of them. The ten largest clones take up approximately 39% of the sample.

What the work shows at the level of the full study, not this receptor alone: The frequencies of hyperexpanded clones fell over the following months, and after one year, T-cell counts and TCRbeta diversity were mostly attributed to newly produced T cells. Apparently early alphabetaT-cell count recovery about two months after transplant reportedly relied on only several hundred rapidly expanded clones derived from non-depleted graft cells. In some patients, the high TCRbeta diversity seen at day 60 was put down to recipient T cells and intrathymic progenitors that had survived conditioning.

The germline V end is reduced by 4 bases and the J end by 2 bases; junction bases left unmatched: 9. The CDR3 has 17 amino acids, counting the end cysteine and phenylalanine. Of the read, only the CDR3 DNA is kept; its 51 bases are in frame from base 1. The clonotype originates from a boy in the first two years of life with Wiskott-Aldrich syndrome, due to receive a stem cell transplant. Material: PBMCs, obtained before TCRalphabeta/CD19-depleted stem cell transplant. The V and J segments used are TRBV12-3 or TRBV12-4 and TRBJ1-3; TRBD1 agrees with 9 junctional bases. CDR3 loop: CASSSFPRQGAGNTIYF. The DNA is as follows: TGTGCCAGCAGTTCTTTCCCTCGACAGGGGGCTGGAAACACCATATATTTT.